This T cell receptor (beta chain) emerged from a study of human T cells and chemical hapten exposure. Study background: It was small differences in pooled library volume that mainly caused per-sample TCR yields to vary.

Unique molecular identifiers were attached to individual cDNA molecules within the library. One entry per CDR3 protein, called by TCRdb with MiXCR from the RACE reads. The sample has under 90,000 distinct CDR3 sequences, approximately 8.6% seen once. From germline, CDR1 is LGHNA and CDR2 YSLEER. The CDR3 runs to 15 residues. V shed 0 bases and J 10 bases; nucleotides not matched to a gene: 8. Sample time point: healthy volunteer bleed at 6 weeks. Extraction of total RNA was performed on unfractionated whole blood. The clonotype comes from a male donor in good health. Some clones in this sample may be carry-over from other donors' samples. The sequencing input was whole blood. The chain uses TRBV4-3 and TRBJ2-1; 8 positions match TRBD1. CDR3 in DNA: TGCGCCAGCAGCCAAGAACGGACAGGGCAAGGGGAGCAGTTCTTC. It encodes CASSQERTGQGEQFF.